The 7 T cell receptor beta chains below all came from one sample that was sequenced in a study of blood T cell repertoires in COVID-19. This table comes from immunoSEQ multiplex PCR, and its TCRdb copy is limited to in-frame clones, with some not included. The sample lists 250,000 to 350,000 clones, roughly nine tenths occurring once. Sequenced input: PBMCs or T cells enriched from blood (not recorded which). Source of these receptors: a young woman who had recovered from COVID-19.

CDR3 sequence reads: CASSVSGGEQYF. The DNA of the CDR3 is TGTGCCAGCAGCGTATCCGGGGGCGAGCAGTACTTC. The genes are TRBV9 and TRBJ2-7; D might be TRBD2 (6 bases). This CDR3 is 12 amino acids long. The V end lost 1 base, the J end lost 6 bases, and 8 bases lay between the germline ends. Germline V gene sequence: CDR1 SGDLS, CDR2 YYNGEE.

This chain connects TRBV6-5 to TRBJ1-2, with TRBD1 matching 9 bases. With 4 bases clipped from V and 8 bases from J, the junction kept 8 bases outside the gene matches. Germline assignment: CDR1 MNHEY and CDR2 SVGAGI. The CDR3 has 14 amino acids. The CDR3, as DNA: TGTGCCAGCAGTTGGGGACAGGGAGTCTGGGGCTACACCTTC. This translates into CASSWGQGVWGYTF.

The chain has TRBV2 and TRBJ1-4; 10 nucleotides line up with TRBD1. The V and J ends lost 3 bases and 10 bases, in that order; junction bases with no gene match: 8. CDR3 size: 15 residues. Germline values: CDR1 SNHLY, CDR2 FYNNEI. The CDR3 here is CASSEAGTGATKLFF. Here the CDR3 DNA reads TGTGCCAGCAGTGAGGCCGGGACAGGGGCCACAAAACTGTTTTTT.

V usage is TRBV11-3 and J usage is TRBJ2-2; 8 bases line up with TRBD1. Germline V gene sequence: CDR1 SGHNT, CDR2 YENEEA. V was clipped by 1 base and J by 7 bases; unmatched bases: 5. This CDR3 region has 15 residues. CDR3 region: CASSLVAGGIGELFF. The CDR3 region has the DNA TGTGCCAGCAGCTTAGTTGCAGGGGGCATCGGGGAGCTGTTTTTT.

V and J are TRBV10-1 and TRBJ1-1; possibly TRBD1 for D (5 bases). This CDR3 contains 15 residues. Trimming removed 5 bases at V and 5 bases at J, with 18 bases between. The germline CDR1 and CDR2 sequences are WNHNN and SYGVQD (reference sequence). The CDR3: CASSWGGTGGTEAFF. The CDR3 nucleotides read TGCGCCAGCAGTTGGGGGGGTACCGGTGGAACTGAAGCTTTCTTT.

The chain joins TRBV28 to TRBJ2-2, with D unresolved. The CDR3 is made up of 12 amino acids. V was pared by 6 bases and J by 1 base, with 3 bases between. Germline CDR1 is MDHEN and CDR2 is SYDVKM. Here the CDR3 DNA reads TGTGCCAGCAGCCAGAACACCGGGGAGCTGTTTTTT. The encoded protein is CASSQNTGELFF.

J is TRBJ1-2 and V is TRBV2, with D perhaps matching TRBD1 (5 bases). Looked up from germline, CDR1 is SNHLY and CDR2 is FYNNEI. The CDR3 sequence is 13 residues long. The V end lost 10 bases, the J end lost 4 bases, and 16 bases lay between the germline ends. The CDR3 DNA is TGTGCCAACACGATGACAGAAAGCTATGGCTACACCTTC. Translation: CANTMTESYGYTF.